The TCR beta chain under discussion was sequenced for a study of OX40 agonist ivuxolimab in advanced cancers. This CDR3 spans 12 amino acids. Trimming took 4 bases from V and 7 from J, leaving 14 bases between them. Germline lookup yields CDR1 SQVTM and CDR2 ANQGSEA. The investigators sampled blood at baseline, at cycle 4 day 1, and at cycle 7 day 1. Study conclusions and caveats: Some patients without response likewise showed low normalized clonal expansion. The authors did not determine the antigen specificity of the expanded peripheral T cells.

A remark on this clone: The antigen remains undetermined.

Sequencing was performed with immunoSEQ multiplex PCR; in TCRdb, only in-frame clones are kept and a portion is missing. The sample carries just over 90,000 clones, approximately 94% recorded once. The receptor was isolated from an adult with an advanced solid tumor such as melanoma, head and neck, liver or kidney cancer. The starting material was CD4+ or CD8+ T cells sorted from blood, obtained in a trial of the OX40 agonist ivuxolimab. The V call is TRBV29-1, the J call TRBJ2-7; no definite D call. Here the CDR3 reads CSVGVSFWEQYF. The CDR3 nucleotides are TGCAGCGTTGGGGTTAGCTTTTGGGAGCAGTACTTC.